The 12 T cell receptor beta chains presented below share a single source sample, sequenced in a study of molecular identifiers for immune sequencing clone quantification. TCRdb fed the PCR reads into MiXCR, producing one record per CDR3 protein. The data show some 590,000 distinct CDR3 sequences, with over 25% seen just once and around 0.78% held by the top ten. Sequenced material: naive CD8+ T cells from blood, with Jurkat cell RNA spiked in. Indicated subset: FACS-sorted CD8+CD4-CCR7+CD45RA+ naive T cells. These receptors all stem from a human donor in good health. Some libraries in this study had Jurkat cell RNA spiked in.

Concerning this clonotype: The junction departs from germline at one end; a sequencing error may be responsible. The CDR3 nucleotides read TGCAACGTTGTGACAGCGAACACAAATAAAAAGCTATTTTTT. Translated, it gives CNVVTANTNKKLFF. This chain joins TRBV29-1 and TRBJ1-4; possible D gene TRBD1, 5 bases. The CDR3 contains 14 residues. Looked up from germline, CDR1 is SQVTM and CDR2 is ANQGSEA.

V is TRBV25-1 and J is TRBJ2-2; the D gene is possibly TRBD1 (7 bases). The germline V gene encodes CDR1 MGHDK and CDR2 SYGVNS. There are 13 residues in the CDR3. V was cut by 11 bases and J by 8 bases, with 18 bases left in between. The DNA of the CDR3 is TGTGCCGCCAAGGAGGGGGCCTTGGGGGAGCTGTTTTTT. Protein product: CAAKEGALGELFF.

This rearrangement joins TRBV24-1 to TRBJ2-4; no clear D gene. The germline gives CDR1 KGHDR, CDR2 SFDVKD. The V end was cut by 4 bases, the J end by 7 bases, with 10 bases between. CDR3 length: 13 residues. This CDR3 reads CATSERGYNIQYF. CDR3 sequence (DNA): TGTGCCACCAGTGAACGTGGATATAACATTCAGTACTTC.

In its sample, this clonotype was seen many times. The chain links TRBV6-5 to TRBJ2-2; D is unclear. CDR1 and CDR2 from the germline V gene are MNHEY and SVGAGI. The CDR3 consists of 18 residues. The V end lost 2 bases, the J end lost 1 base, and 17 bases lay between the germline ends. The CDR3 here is CASSYEAENIENTGELFF. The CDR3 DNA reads TGTGCCAGCAGTTACGAGGCCGAGAACATAGAGAACACCGGGGAGCTGTTTTTT.

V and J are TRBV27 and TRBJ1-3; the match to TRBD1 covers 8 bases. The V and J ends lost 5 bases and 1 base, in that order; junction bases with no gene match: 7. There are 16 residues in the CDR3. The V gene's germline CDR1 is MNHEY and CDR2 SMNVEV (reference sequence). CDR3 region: CASSPSQGASGNTIYF. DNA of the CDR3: TGTGCCAGCAGTCCAAGTCAGGGGGCTTCTGGAAACACCATATATTTT.

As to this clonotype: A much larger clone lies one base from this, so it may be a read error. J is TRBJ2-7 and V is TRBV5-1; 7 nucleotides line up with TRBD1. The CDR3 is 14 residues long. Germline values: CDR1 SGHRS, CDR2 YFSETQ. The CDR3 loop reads CASSGTAVDYERYF. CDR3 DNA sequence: TGCGCCAGCAGCGGGACAGCGGTCGACTACGAGCGGTACTTC.

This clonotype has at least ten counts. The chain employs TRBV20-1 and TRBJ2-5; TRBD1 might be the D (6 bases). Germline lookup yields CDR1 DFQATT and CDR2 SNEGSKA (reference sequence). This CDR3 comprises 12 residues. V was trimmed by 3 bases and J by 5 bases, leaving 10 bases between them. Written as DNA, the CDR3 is TGCAGTGCTAGTCGGCAGGGGGAGACCCAGTACTTC. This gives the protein CSASRQGETQYF.

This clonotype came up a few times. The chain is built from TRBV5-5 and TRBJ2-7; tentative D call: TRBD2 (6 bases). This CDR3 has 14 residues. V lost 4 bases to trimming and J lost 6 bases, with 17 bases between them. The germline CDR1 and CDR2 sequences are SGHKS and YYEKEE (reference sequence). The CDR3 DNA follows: TGTGCCAGCAGCCGGCCGGGACTCAGCCTCGAGCAGTACTTC. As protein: CASSRPGLSLEQYF.

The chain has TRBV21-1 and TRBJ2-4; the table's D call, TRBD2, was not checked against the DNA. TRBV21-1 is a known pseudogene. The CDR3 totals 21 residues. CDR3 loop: CAGSKGGQGLAYKWGKNIQYF. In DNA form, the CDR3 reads TGTGCCGGCAGCAAAGGGGGACAGGGACTAGCGTACAAATGGGGCAAAAACATTCAGTACTTC.

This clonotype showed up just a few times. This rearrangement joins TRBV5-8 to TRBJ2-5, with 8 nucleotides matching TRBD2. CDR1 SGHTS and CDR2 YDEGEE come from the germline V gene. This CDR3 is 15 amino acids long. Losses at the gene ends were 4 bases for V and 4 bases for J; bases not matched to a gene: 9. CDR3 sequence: CASSPEEREIETQYF. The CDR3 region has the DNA TGTGCCAGCAGCCCCGAGGAGCGGGAGATAGAGACCCAGTACTTC.

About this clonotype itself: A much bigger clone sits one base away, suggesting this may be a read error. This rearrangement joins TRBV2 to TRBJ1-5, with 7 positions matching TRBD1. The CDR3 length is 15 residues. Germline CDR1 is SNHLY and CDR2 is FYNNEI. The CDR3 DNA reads TGTGCCAGCAGGGGACAGATTGATAGCAATCGGCCCCAGCATTTT. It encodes CASRGQIDSNRPQHF.

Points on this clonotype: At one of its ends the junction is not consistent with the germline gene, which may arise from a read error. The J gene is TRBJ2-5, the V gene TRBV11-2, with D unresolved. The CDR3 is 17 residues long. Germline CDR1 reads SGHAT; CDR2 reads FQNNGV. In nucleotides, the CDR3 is TGTGCCAGCAGCCCGAGACAAGCCTCCCGAGCCCAAGGGACCCAGTACTTC. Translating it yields CASSPRQASRAQGTQYF.